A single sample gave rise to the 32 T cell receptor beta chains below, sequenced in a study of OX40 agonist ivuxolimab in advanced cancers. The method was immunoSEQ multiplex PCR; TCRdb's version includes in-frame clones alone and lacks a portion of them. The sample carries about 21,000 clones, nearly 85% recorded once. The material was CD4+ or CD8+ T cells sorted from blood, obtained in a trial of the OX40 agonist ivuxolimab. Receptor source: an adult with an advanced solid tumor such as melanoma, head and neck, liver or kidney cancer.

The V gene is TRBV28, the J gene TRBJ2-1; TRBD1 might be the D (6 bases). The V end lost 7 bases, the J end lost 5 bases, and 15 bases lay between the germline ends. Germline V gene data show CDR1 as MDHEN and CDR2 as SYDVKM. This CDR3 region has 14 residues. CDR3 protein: CASNLGTLNNEQFF. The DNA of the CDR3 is TGTGCCAGCAACCTAGGGACACTCAACAATGAGCAGTTCTTC.

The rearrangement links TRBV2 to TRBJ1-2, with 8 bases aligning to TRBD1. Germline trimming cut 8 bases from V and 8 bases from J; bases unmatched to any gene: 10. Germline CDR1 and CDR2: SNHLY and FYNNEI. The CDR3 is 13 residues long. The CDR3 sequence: CASGKAGQDGYTF. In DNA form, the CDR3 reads TGTGCCAGCGGGAAAGCGGGACAGGACGGCTACACCTTC.

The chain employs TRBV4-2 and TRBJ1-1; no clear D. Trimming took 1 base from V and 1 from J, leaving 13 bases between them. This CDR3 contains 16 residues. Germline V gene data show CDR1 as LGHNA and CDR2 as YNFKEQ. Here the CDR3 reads CASSQAPPGKNTEAFF. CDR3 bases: TGTGCCAGCAGCCAAGCTCCCCCGGGGAAGAACACTGAAGCTTTCTTT.

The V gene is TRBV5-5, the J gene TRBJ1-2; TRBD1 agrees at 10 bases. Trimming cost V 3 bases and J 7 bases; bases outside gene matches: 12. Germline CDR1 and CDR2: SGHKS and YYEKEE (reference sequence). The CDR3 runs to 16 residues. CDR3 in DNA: TGTGCCAGCAGCTCCAACATGGACAGGGGGGTCGGTGGCTACACCTTC. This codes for CASSSNMDRGVGGYTF.

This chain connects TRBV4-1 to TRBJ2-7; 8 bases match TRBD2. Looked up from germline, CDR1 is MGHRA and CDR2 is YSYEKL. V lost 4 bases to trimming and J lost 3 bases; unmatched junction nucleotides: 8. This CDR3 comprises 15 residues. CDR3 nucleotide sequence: TGCGCCAGCAGCCGCGTCCTAGCGGGCAACTACGAGCAGTACTTC. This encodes CASSRVLAGNYEQYF.

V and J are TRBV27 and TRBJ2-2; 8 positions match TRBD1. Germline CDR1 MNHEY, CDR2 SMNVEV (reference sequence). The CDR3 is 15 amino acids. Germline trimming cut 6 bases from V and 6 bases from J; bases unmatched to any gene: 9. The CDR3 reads CASSHVGQGPGELFF. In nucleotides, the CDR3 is TGTGCCAGCAGCCATGTTGGACAGGGACCCGGGGAGCTGTTTTTT.

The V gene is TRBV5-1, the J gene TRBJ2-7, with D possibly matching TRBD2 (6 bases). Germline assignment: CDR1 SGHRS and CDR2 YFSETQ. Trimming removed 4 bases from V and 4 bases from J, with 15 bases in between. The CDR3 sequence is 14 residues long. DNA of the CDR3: TGCGCCAGCAGCCTCAACGCGGGGACTTACGAGCAGTACTTC. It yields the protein CASSLNAGTYEQYF. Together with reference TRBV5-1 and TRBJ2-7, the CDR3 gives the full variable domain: KAGVTQTPRYLIKTRGQQVTLSCSPISGHRSVSWYQQTPGQGLQFLFEYFSETQRNKGNFPGRFSGRQFSNSRSEMNVSTLELGDSALYLCASSLNAGTYEQYFGPGTRLTVT.

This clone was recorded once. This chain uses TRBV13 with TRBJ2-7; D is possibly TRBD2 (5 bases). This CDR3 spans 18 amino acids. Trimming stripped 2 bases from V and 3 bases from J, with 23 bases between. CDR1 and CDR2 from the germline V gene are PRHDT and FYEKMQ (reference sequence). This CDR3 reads CASSLKPSKAVGSYEQYF. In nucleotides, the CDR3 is TGTGCCAGCAGCTTAAAGCCCTCTAAAGCGGTGGGGAGCTACGAGCAGTACTTC.

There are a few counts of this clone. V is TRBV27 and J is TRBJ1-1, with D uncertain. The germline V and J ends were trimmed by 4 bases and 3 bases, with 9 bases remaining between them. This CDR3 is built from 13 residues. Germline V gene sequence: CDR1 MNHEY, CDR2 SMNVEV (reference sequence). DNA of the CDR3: TGTGCCAGCAGTTCCTACTATGACACTGAAGCTTTCTTT. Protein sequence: CASSSYYDTEAFF.

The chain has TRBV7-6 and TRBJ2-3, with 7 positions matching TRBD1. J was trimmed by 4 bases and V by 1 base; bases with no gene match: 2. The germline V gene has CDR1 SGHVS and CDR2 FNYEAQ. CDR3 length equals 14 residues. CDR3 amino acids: CASSLGTGADTQYF. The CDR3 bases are TGTGCCAGCAGCTTAGGCACAGGGGCAGATACGCAGTATTTT.

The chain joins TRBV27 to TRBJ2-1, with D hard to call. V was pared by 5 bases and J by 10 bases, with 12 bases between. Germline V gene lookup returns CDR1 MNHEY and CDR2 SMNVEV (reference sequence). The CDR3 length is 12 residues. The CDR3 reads CASSKQVGEQFF. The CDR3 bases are TGTGCCAGCAGTAAACAAGTCGGGGAGCAGTTCTTC.

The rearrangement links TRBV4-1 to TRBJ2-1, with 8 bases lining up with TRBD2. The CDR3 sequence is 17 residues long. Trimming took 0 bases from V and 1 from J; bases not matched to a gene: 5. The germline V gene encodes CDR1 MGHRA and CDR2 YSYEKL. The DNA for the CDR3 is TGCGCCAGCAGCCAAGATAGACGGGGGGGTTCCTACAATGAGCAGTTCTTC. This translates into CASSQDRRGGSYNEQFF.

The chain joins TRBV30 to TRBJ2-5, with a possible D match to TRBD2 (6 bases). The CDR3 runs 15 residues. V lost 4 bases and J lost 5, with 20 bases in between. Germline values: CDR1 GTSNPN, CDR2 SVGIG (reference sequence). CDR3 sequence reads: CAWTHGTSAWETQYF. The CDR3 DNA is TGTGCCTGGACCCATGGGACTTCTGCGTGGGAGACCCAGTACTTC.

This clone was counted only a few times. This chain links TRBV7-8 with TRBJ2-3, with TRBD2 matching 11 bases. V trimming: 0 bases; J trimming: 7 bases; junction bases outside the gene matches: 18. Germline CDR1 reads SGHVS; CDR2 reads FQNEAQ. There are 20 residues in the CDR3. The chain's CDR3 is CASSLAEGRAGTSGRYTQYF. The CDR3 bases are TGTGCCAGCAGCTTAGCGGAAGGTCGAGCCGGGACTAGCGGACGATATACGCAGTATTTT.

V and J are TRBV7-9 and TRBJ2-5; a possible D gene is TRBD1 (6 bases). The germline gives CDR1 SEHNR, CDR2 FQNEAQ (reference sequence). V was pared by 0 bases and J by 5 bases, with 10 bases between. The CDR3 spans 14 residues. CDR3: CASSLAGQYETQYF. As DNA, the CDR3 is TGTGCCAGCAGCTTAGCAGGACAGTACGAGACCCAGTACTTC. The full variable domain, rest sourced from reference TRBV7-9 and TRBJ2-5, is DTGVSQNPRHKITKRGQNVTFRCDPISEHNRLYWYRQTLGQGPEFLTYFQNEAQLEKSRLLSDRFSAERPKGSFSTLEIQRTEQGDSAMYLCASSLAGQYETQYFGPGTRLLVL.

DNA for the CDR3: TGTGCCAGCAGACCACCGGGACAGGGATACTATGGCTACACCTTC. Amino acid sequence: CASRPPGQGYYGYTF. This chain joins TRBV6-5 and TRBJ1-2; the match to TRBD1 covers 9 bases. The junction had 8 bases not matched to a gene; V was cut back by 6 bases and J by 3 bases. This CDR3 contains 15 residues. Germline V gene sequence: CDR1 MNHEY, CDR2 SVGAGI.

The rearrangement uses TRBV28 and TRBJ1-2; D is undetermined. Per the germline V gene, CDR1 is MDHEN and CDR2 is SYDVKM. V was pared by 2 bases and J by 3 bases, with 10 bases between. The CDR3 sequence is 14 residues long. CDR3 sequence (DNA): TGTGCCAGCAGTTTACGGACCCCCCACTATGGCTACACCTTC. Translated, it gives CASSLRTPHYGYTF.

The CDR3 reads CASSLGTDEQYF. The CDR3 nucleotides are TGTGCCAGCAGCTTAGGGACAGACGAGCAGTACTTC. The chain recombines TRBV7-8 with TRBJ2-7, with a possible D match to TRBD1 (6 bases). The germline gives CDR1 SGHVS, CDR2 FQNEAQ. The CDR3 sequence is 12 residues long. Trimming removed 1 base from V and 5 bases from J, with 6 bases in between.

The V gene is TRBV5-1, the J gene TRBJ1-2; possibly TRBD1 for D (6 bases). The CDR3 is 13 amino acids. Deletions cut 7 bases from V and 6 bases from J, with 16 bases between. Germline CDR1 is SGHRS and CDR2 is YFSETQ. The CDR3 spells CASSWDNEDGYTF. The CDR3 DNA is TGCGCCAGCTCCTGGGACAATGAGGATGGCTACACCTTC.

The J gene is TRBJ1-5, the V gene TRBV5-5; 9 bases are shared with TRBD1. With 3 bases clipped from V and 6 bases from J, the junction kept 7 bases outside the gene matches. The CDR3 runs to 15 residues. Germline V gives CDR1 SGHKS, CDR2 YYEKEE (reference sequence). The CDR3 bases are TGTGCCAGCAGCTCCGGGGACAGGGAGGGTCAGCCCCAGCATTTT. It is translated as CASSSGDREGQPQHF. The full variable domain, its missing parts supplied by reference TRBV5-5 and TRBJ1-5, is DAGVTQSPTHLIKTRGQQVTLRCSPISGHKSVSWYQQVLGQGPQFIFQYYEKEERGRGNFPDRFSARQFPNYSSELNVNALLLGDSALYLCASSSGDREGQPQHFGDGTRLSIL.

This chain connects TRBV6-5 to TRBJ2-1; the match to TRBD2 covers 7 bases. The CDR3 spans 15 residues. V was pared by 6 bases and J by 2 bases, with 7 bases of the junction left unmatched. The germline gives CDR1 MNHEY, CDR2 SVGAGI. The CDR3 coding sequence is TGTGCCAGCAGGCCGTCGGCGGGGGCCTACAATGAGCAGTTCTTC. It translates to CASRPSAGAYNEQFF.

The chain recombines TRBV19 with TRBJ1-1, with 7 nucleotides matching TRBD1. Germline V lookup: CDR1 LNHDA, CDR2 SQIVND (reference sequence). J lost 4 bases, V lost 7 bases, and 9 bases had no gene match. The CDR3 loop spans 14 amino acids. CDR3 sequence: CASNPDRPSTEAFF. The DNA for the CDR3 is TGTGCCAGTAATCCGGACAGGCCGAGCACTGAAGCTTTCTTT. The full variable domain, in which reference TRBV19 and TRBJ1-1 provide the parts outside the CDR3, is DGGITQSPKYLFRKEGQNVTLSCEQNLNHDAMYWYRQDPGQGLRLIYYSQIVNDFQKGDIAEGYSVSREKKESFPLTVTSAQKNPTAFYLCASNPDRPSTEAFFGQGTRLTVV.

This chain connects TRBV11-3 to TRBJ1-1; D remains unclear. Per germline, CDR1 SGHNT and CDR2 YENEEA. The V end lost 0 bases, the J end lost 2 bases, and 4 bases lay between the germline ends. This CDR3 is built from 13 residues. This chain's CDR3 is CASSLEGNTEAFF. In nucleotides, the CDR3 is TGTGCCAGCAGCTTAGAGGGCAACACTGAAGCTTTCTTT.

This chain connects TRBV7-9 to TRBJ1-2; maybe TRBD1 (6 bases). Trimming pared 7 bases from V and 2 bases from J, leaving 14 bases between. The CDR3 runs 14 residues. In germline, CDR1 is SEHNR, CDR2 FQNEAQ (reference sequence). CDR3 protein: CASIKAGANYGYTF. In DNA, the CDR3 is TGTGCCAGCATCAAGGCAGGGGCAAACTATGGCTACACCTTC.

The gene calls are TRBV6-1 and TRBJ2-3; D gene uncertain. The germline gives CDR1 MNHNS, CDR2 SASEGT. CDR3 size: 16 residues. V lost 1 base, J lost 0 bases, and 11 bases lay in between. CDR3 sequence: CASSEDNSWSTDTQYF. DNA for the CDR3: TGTGCCAGCAGTGAAGACAATTCCTGGAGCACAGATACGCAGTATTTT.

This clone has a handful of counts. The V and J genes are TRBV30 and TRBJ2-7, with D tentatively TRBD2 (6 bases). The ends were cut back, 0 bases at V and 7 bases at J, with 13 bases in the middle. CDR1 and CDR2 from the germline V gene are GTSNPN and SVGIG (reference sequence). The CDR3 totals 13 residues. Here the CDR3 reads CAWSVQSAGEQYF. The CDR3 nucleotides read TGTGCCTGGAGTGTACAATCCGCGGGGGAGCAGTACTTC.

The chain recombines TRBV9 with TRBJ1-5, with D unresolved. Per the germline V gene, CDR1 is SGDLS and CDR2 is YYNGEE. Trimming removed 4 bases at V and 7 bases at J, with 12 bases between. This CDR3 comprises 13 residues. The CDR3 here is CASSNRSDQPQHF. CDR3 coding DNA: TGTGCCAGCAGCAACCGGTCGGACCAGCCCCAGCATTTT.

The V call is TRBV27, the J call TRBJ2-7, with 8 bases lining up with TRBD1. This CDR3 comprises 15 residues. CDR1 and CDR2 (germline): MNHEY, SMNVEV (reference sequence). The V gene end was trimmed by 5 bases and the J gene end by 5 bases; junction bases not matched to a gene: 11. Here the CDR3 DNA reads TGTGCCAGCAGTCCCCCGGACAGGGCGGCCGACGAGCAGTACTTC. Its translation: CASSPPDRAADEQYF.

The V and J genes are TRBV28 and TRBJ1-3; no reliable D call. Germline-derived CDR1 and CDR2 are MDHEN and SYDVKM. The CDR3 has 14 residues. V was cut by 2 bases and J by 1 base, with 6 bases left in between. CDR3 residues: CASSLLDSGNTIYF. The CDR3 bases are TGTGCCAGCAGTTTACTGGATTCTGGAAACACCATATATTTT.

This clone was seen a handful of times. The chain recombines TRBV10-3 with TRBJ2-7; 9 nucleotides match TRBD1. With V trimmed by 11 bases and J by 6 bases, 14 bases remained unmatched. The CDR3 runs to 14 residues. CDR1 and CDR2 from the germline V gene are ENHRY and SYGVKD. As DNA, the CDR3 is TGTGCCTGCAAAACAGGGACAGGGAGCCCCGAGCAGTACTTC. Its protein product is CACKTGTGSPEQYF.

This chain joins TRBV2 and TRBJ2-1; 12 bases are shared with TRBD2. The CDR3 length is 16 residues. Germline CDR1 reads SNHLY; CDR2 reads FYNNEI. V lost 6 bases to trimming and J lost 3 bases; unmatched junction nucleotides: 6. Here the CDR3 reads CASRASGGAIYNEQFF. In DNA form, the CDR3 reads TGTGCCAGCAGAGCTAGCGGGGGGGCCATCTACAATGAGCAGTTCTTC. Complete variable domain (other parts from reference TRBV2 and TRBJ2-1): EPEVTQTPSHQVTQMGQEVILRCVPISNHLYFYWYRQILGQKVEFLVSFYNNEISEKSEIFDDQFSVERPDGSNFTLKIRSTKLEDSAMYFCASRASGGAIYNEQFFGPGTRLTVL.

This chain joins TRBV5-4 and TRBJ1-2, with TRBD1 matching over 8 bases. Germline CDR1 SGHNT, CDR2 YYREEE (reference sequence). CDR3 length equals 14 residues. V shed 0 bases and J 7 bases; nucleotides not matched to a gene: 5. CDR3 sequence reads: CASSLGQGALGYTF. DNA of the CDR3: TGTGCCAGCAGCTTGGGGCAGGGGGCGCTTGGCTACACCTTC.